The 31 T cell receptor beta chains in this list originate from one sample, sequenced in a study of shared clonotypes between healthy human individuals. Some clones are missing from TCRdb's copy, which holds only in-frame ones; the method was immunoSEQ multiplex PCR. The table records roughly 1.4 million clones, approximately 98.5% of them present only once. Sequenced material: naive CD4+ T cells sorted from blood. The subset was: CD45RA+ positively selected. All receptors come from a man aged 25 to 45 in good health.

This clone appeared a single time. The CDR3 is CASSSISVGDLNTEAFF. CDR3 nucleotide sequence: TGTGCCAGCAGTTCCATCTCCGTGGGGGACTTGAACACTGAAGCTTTCTTT. V usage is TRBV27 and J usage is TRBJ1-1; the D gene is possibly TRBD1 (5 bases). CDR1 is MNHEY and CDR2 is SMNVEV in the germline V gene (reference sequence). The V and J ends lost 4 bases and 0 bases respectively, with 18 bases between them. This CDR3 is built from 17 residues.

The chain carries TRBV10-3 and TRBJ2-2, with TRBD1 identical over 11 bases. V lost 9 bases to trimming and J lost 4 bases; unmatched junction nucleotides: 1. This CDR3 is built from 13 residues. Germline CDR1 and CDR2: ENHRY and SYGVKD. CDR3 residues: CAIGTGGTGELFF. The CDR3 region has the DNA TGTGCCATTGGGACAGGGGGCACCGGGGAGCTGTTTTTT.

V and J are TRBV18 and TRBJ1-3, with D unresolved. The V end was cut by 3 bases, the J end by 12 bases, with 12 bases between. CDR3 length: 12 amino acids. CDR1 is KGHSH and CDR2 is LQKENI in the germline V gene. This chain's CDR3 is CASSPTPEFIYF. The DNA for the CDR3 is TGTGCCAGCTCACCGACACCAGAATTCATATATTTT.

The CDR3 is CASSLWTDTDTQYF. CDR3 nucleotide sequence: TGTGCCAGCAGCTTATGGACTGACACAGATACGCAGTATTTT. The rearrangement links TRBV11-2 to TRBJ2-3; maybe TRBD2 (5 bases). The CDR3 has 14 amino acids. Trimming stripped 2 bases from V and 2 bases from J, with 8 bases between. Germline values: CDR1 SGHAT, CDR2 FQNNGV.

The chain uses TRBV29-1 and TRBJ2-1, with unresolved D. The V and J ends lost 1 base and 7 bases respectively, with 8 bases between them. Germline loops: CDR1 SQVTM, CDR2 ANQGSEA. The CDR3 length is 12 residues. CDR3 DNA: TGCAGCGTTGAAGGGGCCCAGAATGAGCAGTTCTTC. The encoded protein is CSVEGAQNEQFF.

This chain connects TRBV9 to TRBJ2-2; D is ambiguous. Germline CDR1 SGDLS, CDR2 YYNGEE. This CDR3 contains 16 residues. V dropped 1 base and J dropped 6 bases, with 16 bases sitting between them. The CDR3 here is CASSVWKGTWAGELFF. CDR3 DNA: TGTGCCAGCAGCGTATGGAAGGGTACTTGGGCCGGGGAGCTGTTTTTT.

The chain is built from TRBV11-3 and TRBJ2-1; D may be TRBD2 (5 bases). V shed 0 bases and J shed 7 bases, with 10 bases lying between them. The CDR3 covers 14 residues. Per the germline V gene, CDR1 is SGHNT and CDR2 is YENEEA. The CDR3, as DNA: TGTGCCAGCAGCTTAGACGGGATTAGGAATGAGCAGTTCTTC. Its translation is CASSLDGIRNEQFF. The full variable domain, rest sourced from reference TRBV11-3 and TRBJ2-1, is EAGVVQSPRYKIIEKKQPVAFWCNPISGHNTLYWYLQNLGQGPELLIRYENEEAVDDSQLPKDRFSAERLKGVDSTLKIQPAELGDSAVYLCASSLDGIRNEQFFGPGTRLTVL.

The J gene is TRBJ2-1, the V gene TRBV5-1; the match to TRBD1 covers 8 bases. The trim removed 4 bases at V and 6 bases at J, leaving 9 bases unmatched. The CDR3 covers 15 residues. Germline V CDR1 and CDR2: SGHRS, YFSETQ. For the CDR3, the DNA is TGCGCCAGCAGCCCGGGACAGGTCTATTTCAATGAGCAGTTCTTC. It translates to CASSPGQVYFNEQFF. Using reference TRBV5-1 and TRBJ2-1 for the parts outside the CDR3, the full variable domain is KAGVTQTPRYLIKTRGQQVTLSCSPISGHRSVSWYQQTPGQGLQFLFEYFSETQRNKGNFPGRFSGRQFSNSRSEMNVSTLELGDSALYLCASSPGQVYFNEQFFGPGTRLTVL.

Regarding this clone: Additional DNA sequences in this sample encode the identical CDR3. The V gene is TRBV5-1, the J gene TRBJ1-4; possibly TRBD1 for D (5 bases). Trimming stripped 0 bases from V and 7 bases from J, with 10 bases between. The CDR3 contains 14 residues. In germline, CDR1 is SGHRS, CDR2 YFSETQ. The CDR3 sequence is CASSLGGVGEKLFF. CDR3 in DNA: TGCGCCAGCAGCTTGGGGGGCGTGGGTGAAAAACTGTTTTTT. Complete variable domain (other parts from reference TRBV5-1 and TRBJ1-4): KAGVTQTPRYLIKTRGQQVTLSCSPISGHRSVSWYQQTPGQGLQFLFEYFSETQRNKGNFPGRFSGRQFSNSRSEMNVSTLELGDSALYLCASSLGGVGEKLFFGSGTQLSVL.

The chain combines TRBV29-1 with TRBJ1-1; D not resolved. Germline V gene data show CDR1 as SQVTM and CDR2 as ANQGSEA. Trimming pared 1 base from V and 8 bases from J, leaving 2 bases between. The CDR3 loop spans 9 amino acids. In DNA, the CDR3 is TGCAGCGTTGAAGGGGAAGCTTTCTTT. Protein sequence: CSVEGEAFF.

V gene TRBV4-1 combines with J gene TRBJ1-2; D is ambiguous. The CDR3 length is 16 residues. V was trimmed by 7 bases and J by 0 bases, leaving 18 bases between them. The germline CDR1 and CDR2 sequences are MGHRA and YSYEKL. The CDR3 nucleotides are TGCGCCAGCACGCCGGTGACCAGAAACACTAACTATGGCTACACCTTC. This codes for CASTPVTRNTNYGYTF.

Here the CDR3 DNA reads TGTGCCAGCTCCCCCTTGGCGACAGGGGTTAATGAAAAACTGTTTTTT. Translating gives CASSPLATGVNEKLFF. The V gene is TRBV18, the J gene TRBJ1-4; 8 nucleotides agree with TRBD1. V lost 6 bases to trimming and J lost 4 bases; unmatched junction nucleotides: 10. The CDR3 runs 16 residues. Germline CDR1 and CDR2: KGHSH and LQKENI.

This chain connects TRBV11-2 to TRBJ2-3; TRBD2 matches 15 bases. Losses at the gene ends were 4 bases for V and 0 bases for J; bases not matched to a gene: 8. The CDR3 is 19 amino acids. Germline CDR1 and CDR2: SGHAT and FQNNGV. The CDR3 nucleotides read TGTGCCAGCAGCTCAGGGACTAGCGGGAGGCCCTTTAGCACAGATACGCAGTATTTT. This sequence encodes CASSSGTSGRPFSTDTQYF.

This chain links TRBV5-1 with TRBJ2-7, with 8 positions matching TRBD2. From germline, CDR1 is SGHRS and CDR2 YFSETQ. The CDR3 runs 14 residues. The V segment lost 5 bases and the J segment 3 bases; nucleotides outside the gene matches: 7. The CDR3 coding sequence is TGCGCCAGCAGGAAGCGAGCGGGAGACTACGAGCAGTACTTC. The encoded protein is CASRKRAGDYEQYF.

This rearrangement joins TRBV9 to TRBJ2-1; 10 bases are a match to TRBD2. V lost 0 bases and J lost 4; bases outside the gene matches: 7. Germline V gives CDR1 SGDLS, CDR2 YYNGEE. This CDR3 contains 17 residues. The CDR3 DNA sequence: TGTGCCAGCAGCGTAGAATTAAGCGGGAGGGTATACAATGAGCAGTTCTTC. Translated: CASSVELSGRVYNEQFF.

The chain couples TRBV7-2 to TRBJ1-5, with TRBD1 identical over 7 bases. CDR1 SGHTA and CDR2 FQGNSA come from the germline V gene. The CDR3 consists of 17 residues. V was clipped by 1 base and J by 4 bases; unmatched bases: 10. Here the CDR3 DNA reads TGTGCCAGCAGCTTAGTTGGGACAGCAACCCTTAATCAGCCCCAGCATTTT. It codes for CASSLVGTATLNQPQHF.

This sequence joins TRBV7-8 and TRBJ1-1; the D is unclear. Looked up from germline, CDR1 is SGHVS and CDR2 is FQNEAQ. The V gene lost 4 bases and the J gene lost 0 bases, with 9 bases spanning the gap. The CDR3 contains 14 residues. The CDR3 loop is CASSSVGMNTEAFF. CDR3 bases: TGTGCCAGCAGCTCGGTGGGTATGAACACTGAAGCTTTCTTT.

The chain is built from TRBV29-1 and TRBJ2-2; TRBD1 matches 7 bases. Germline V gives CDR1 SQVTM, CDR2 ANQGSEA. V dropped 6 bases and J dropped 7; count of bases not matched to a gene: 8. The CDR3 extends over 13 amino acids. The CDR3 sequence is CSVLSAGGGELFF. The DNA of the CDR3 is TGCAGCGTCTTGTCCGCAGGGGGCGGGGAGCTGTTTTTT.

The chain links TRBV6-6 to TRBJ2-7; weak D call: TRBD2 (5 bases). This CDR3 has 14 amino acids. Germline CDR1 MNHNY, CDR2 SVGAGI (reference sequence). V was clipped by 7 bases and J by 0 bases, with 13 bases between them. For the CDR3, the DNA is TGTGCCAGCACTAGCTGGGAAAGCTCCTACGAGCAGTACTTC. Its protein is CASTSWESSYEQYF.

J is TRBJ2-2 and V is TRBV9; D unclear. The CDR3 has 14 amino acids. Germline V gene lookup returns CDR1 SGDLS and CDR2 YYNGEE. Trimming pared 2 bases from V and 4 bases from J, leaving 9 bases between. CDR3 sequence (DNA): TGTGCCAGCAGCGTTCGGGCTGGCACCGGGGAGCTGTTTTTT. Translation: CASSVRAGTGELFF.

The chain joins TRBV9 to TRBJ2-7; 9 nucleotides line up with TRBD2. Losses at the gene ends were 3 bases for V and 1 base for J; bases not matched to a gene: 2. The CDR3 totals 14 residues. CDR1 SGDLS and CDR2 YYNGEE come from the germline V gene. CDR3 in amino acids: CASSGTSASYEQYF. The CDR3 DNA follows: TGTGCCAGCAGCGGGACTAGCGCGTCCTACGAGCAGTACTTC.

CDR3 DNA sequence: TGCAGCGCTAAGATGGGTAATGAGCAGTTCTTC. Protein: CSAKMGNEQFF. The chain joins TRBV29-1 to TRBJ2-1; no definite D call. The CDR3 length is 11 residues. Trimming stripped 7 bases from V and 7 bases from J, with 11 bases between. Germline V CDR1 and CDR2: SQVTM, ANQGSEA.

The V gene is TRBV6-1, the J gene TRBJ1-5; D may be TRBD1 (5 bases). The CDR3 has 16 amino acids. V gave up 1 base and J gave up 0 bases, with 10 bases separating them. CDR1 is MNHNS and CDR2 is SASEGT in the germline V gene. The CDR3 spells CASSEEGVRSNQPQHF. CDR3 coding DNA: TGTGCCAGCAGTGAAGAAGGGGTTCGTAGCAATCAGCCCCAGCATTTT.

This clone has a single count. CDR3 loop: CASSLASGSGGADRQYF. In DNA, the CDR3 is TGTGCCAGCAGCTTAGCCTCTGGGAGCGGGGGGGCTGATCGGCAGTACTTC. This chain uses TRBV7-2 with TRBJ2-7, with TRBD2 identical over 10 bases. The trim removed 0 bases at V and 9 bases at J, leaving 14 bases unmatched. Germline V gene lookup returns CDR1 SGHTA and CDR2 FQGNSA. This CDR3 has 17 amino acids.

The chain links TRBV19 to TRBJ1-2, with no clear D. The V end lost 5 bases, the J end lost 4 bases, and 11 bases lay between the germline ends. This CDR3 spans 13 amino acids. CDR1 is LNHDA, CDR2 SQIVND, per germline (reference sequence). The CDR3 coding sequence is TGTGCCAGTAGTTTGAGGGCTGGCTATGGCTACACCTTC. Translated: CASSLRAGYGYTF.

J is TRBJ2-2 and V is TRBV7-2; a weak D match, TRBD1 (6 bases). The length of the CDR3 is 12 residues. Per the germline V gene, CDR1 is SGHTA and CDR2 is FQGNSA. The V gene lost 6 bases and the J gene lost 6 bases, with 8 bases spanning the gap. CDR3 region: CASRQGSGELFF. As DNA, the CDR3 is TGTGCCAGCAGACAGGGATCCGGGGAGCTGTTTTTT.

As for this clone: Other DNA sequences from this sample encode an identical CDR3 as well. V is TRBV29-1 and J is TRBJ2-5, with D possibly being TRBD2 (6 bases). Germline loops: CDR1 SQVTM, CDR2 ANQGSEA. The CDR3 length is 12 residues. Trimming left V 4 bases short and J 2 bases short, with 8 bases between. Here the CDR3 reads CSVVGGQETQYF. The CDR3, as DNA: TGCAGCGTTGTTGGGGGGCAAGAGACCCAGTACTTC.

This sequence joins TRBV7-8 and TRBJ2-1; D possibly corresponds to TRBD1 (7 bases). The CDR3 spans 14 residues. The germline V gene has CDR1 SGHVS and CDR2 FQNEAQ. Trimming shortened V by 4 bases and J by 7 bases, and 14 bases separated the two germline ends. The CDR3 DNA reads as TGTGCCAGCAGCTCTTCACCAGGGGGGAATGAGCAGTTCTTC. Its protein product is CASSSSPGGNEQFF.

The rearrangement uses TRBV11-3 and TRBJ1-1; TRBD1 might be the D (5 bases). The CDR3 has 13 residues. Germline V gene sequence: CDR1 SGHNT, CDR2 YENEEA. The V gene lost 5 bases and the J gene lost 1 base, with 8 bases spanning the gap. CDR3 in DNA: TGTGCCAGCAGCGGCAGGGCGAACACTGAAGCTTTCTTT. This gives the protein CASSGRANTEAFF.

This clone appeared once. The chain has TRBV18 and TRBJ2-5; 8 nucleotides match TRBD1. J lost 4 bases, V lost 6 bases, and 10 bases had no gene match. The CDR3 covers 15 residues. The V gene's germline CDR1 is KGHSH and CDR2 LQKENI. Here the CDR3 DNA reads TGTGCCAGCTCCAACCAAGGACAGGGTGGAGAGACCCAGTACTTC. This codes for CASSNQGQGGETQYF.

The chain employs TRBV9 and TRBJ2-7; no clear D gene. Germline CDR1 SGDLS, CDR2 YYNGEE. Trimming removed 3 bases from V and 2 bases from J, with 12 bases in between. The CDR3 is made up of 14 amino acids. CDR3 loop: CASSAVASTYEQYF. For the CDR3, the DNA is TGTGCCAGCAGCGCGGTCGCCTCTACCTACGAGCAGTACTTC.